The rows below give T cell receptor beta chains drawn from one sample of a study of T cell responses to AZD1222 COVID-19 vaccine. Only in-frame clones appear in the TCRdb table, and some are missing; sequencing was by immunoSEQ multiplex PCR. There are some 95,000 clones in the sample; roughly 91% occur only once, and approximately 3.7% lies in the top ten. The sequenced sample was peripheral blood, obtained on day 0 of AZD1222 vaccination. These receptors were obtained from an adult in good health. The CDR3 runs from the conserved cysteine through the conserved F or W. D genes are given only for firm matches. Part of the rows lack a size; the others show once, few, many or a class for expanded clones.

-,TRBD2,TRBJ2-5,TRBV7-2,TGTGCCAGCAGCTCCCGACTAGCAGAAGAGACCCAGTACTTC,CASSSRLAEETQYF
-,-,TRBJ1-3,TRBV4-1,TGCGCCAGCAGCCTTTTAGAGGGTGGAAACACCATATATTTT,CASSLLEGGNTIYF
few,-,TRBJ2-2,TRBV29-1,TGCAGCGTTAGGACAGTCACCGGGGAGCTGTTTTTT,CSVRTVTGELFF
-,TRBD1,TRBJ2-7,TRBV6-2/TRBV6-3,TGTGCCAGCAGCAGGACAGGGGCGTCCTACGAGCAGTACTTC,CASSRTGASYEQYF
-,-,TRBJ1-1,TRBV19,TGTGCCAGTAGTCCGAATCCCAGACAGGCGCCGTTCACTGAAGCTTTCTTT,CASSPNPRQAPFTEAFF
-,-,TRBJ1-4,TRBV9,TGTGCCAGCAGCACCCAGGCGGGGGATCCCCGAGAAAAACTGTTTTTT,CASSTQAGDPREKLFF
-,-,TRBJ1-1,TRBV9,TGTGCCAGCAGCTCAGGCCCCGCTGTTAAAAAGAACACTGAAGCTTTCTTT,CASSSGPAVKKNTEAFF
-,-,TRBJ2-5,TRBV6-5,TGTGCCAGCATCCAGTACCAAGAGACCCAGTACTTC,CASIQYQETQYF
-,-,TRBJ2-1,TRBV5-8,TGTGCCAGCAGCTTTGGACAGCTAATCTACAATGAGCAGTTCTTC,CASSFGQLIYNEQFF
-,TRBD1,TRBJ1-4,TRBV9,TGTGCCAGCAGCGTAGCCCCAGGGACAGGGGGTGAAAAACTGTTTTTT,CASSVAPGTGGEKLFF
-,TRBD1,TRBJ2-1,TRBV6-2/TRBV6-3,TGTGCCAGCAGTTCCGACAGGGGCCGCACGGGGTTACACAATGAGCAGTTCTTC,CASSSDRGRTGLHNEQFF
-,TRBD2,TRBJ2-7,TRBV2,TGTGCCAGCAGTCTAACTAGCGGGGGGCATTTTACCTACGAGCAGTACTTC,CASSLTSGGHFTYEQYF
-,-,TRBJ1-1,TRBV14,TGTGCCAGCAGCCAAGTCGGGGGTCGGGCTTTCTTT,CASSQVGGRAFF
-,-,TRBJ1-2,TRBV6-1,TGTGCCAGCAGTGAACGGGTGGGGAGTCGTGGCTACACCTTC,CASSERVGSRGYTF
-,TRBD1,TRBJ1-1,TRBV5-6,TGTGCCAGCAGCTGGGGACAGTTCATGAACACTGAAGCTTTCTTT,CASSWGQFMNTEAFF
-,TRBD1,TRBJ1-2,TRBV25-1,TGTGCCAGCAGTGATTCCTCAGGGGGGGCTCGCTACACCTTC,CASSDSSGGARYTF
-,-,TRBJ2-1,TRBV20-1,TGCAGTGCGGTAGGGGCTGAGCAGTTCTTC,CSAVGAEQFF
-,-,TRBJ2-2,TRBV6-4,TGTGCCAGCAGTGACTCCTTCAGGGCCCGAACCGGGGAGCTGTTTTTT,CASSDSFRARTGELFF
-,-,TRBJ2-7,TRBV20-1,TGCAGTGCTAGAGATCCCTCGGTTGGGTACTTC,CSARDPSVGYF
-,-,TRBJ2-7,TRBV6-5,TGTGCCAGCAGTTTCGGGGTGTGGTACGAGCAGTACTTC,CASSFGVWYEQYF
-,-,TRBJ1-1,TRBV7-8,TGTGCCAGCAGCTTTGGGGGCCGGATGAACACTGAAGCTTTCTTT,CASSFGGRMNTEAFF
-,-,TRBJ1-6,TRBV11-2,TGTGCCAGCAGCTTAGAGGGGGCCGGAGCACCCCTCCACTTT,CASSLEGAGAPLHF